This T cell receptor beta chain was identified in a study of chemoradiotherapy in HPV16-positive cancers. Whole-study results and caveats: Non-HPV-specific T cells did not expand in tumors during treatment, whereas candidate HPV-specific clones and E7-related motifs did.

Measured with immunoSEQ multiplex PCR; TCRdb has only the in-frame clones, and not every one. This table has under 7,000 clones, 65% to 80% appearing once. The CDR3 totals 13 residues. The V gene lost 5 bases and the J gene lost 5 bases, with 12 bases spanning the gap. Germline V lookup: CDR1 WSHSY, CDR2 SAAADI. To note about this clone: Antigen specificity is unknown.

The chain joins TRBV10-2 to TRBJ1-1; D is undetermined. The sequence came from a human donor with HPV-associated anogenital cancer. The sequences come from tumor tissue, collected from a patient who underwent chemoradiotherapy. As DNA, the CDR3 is TGCGCCAGCAGTCTGAGTCTTAGTACTGAAGCTTTCTTT. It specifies CASSLSLSTEAFF.